The 17 T cell receptor beta chains listed next were all sequenced from one sample in a study of shared clonotypes between healthy human individuals. Some clones are missing from TCRdb's copy, which holds only in-frame ones; the method was immunoSEQ multiplex PCR. Of 150,000 to 200,000 clones in the sample, about 66% were seen once. What was sequenced was memory CD4+ T cells sorted from blood. Indicated subset: CD45RA-negative fraction. The receptors originated from a man aged 30 to 39 in good health.

The V call is TRBV5-1, the J call TRBJ2-5, with D uncertain. Germline-derived CDR1 and CDR2 are SGHRS and YFSETQ. The CDR3 contains 15 residues. The germline V and J ends were trimmed by 2 bases and 3 bases, with 14 bases remaining between them. The CDR3 DNA reads TGCGCCAGCAGCTTAATAGCAGGCTCTAAAGAGACCCAGTACTTC. Its translation is CASSLIAGSKETQYF.

This clone has only one observation. J is TRBJ1-2 and V is TRBV28, with D perhaps TRBD1 (6 bases). The germline gives CDR1 MDHEN, CDR2 SYDVKM. CDR3 length equals 14 residues. V lost 6 bases, J lost 4 bases, and 15 bases lay in between. CDR3 DNA sequence: TGTGCCAGCAGCCCCTCGCAGGGGAGCTATGGCTACACCTTC. It specifies CASSPSQGSYGYTF.

The sample holds one count of this clone. V is TRBV13 and J is TRBJ2-5; D is unclear. Germline CDR1 is PRHDT and CDR2 is FYEKMQ (reference sequence). Trimming stripped 3 bases from V and 2 bases from J, with 7 bases between. The CDR3 contains 13 residues. The CDR3 sequence: CASSLPQQETQYF. CDR3 nucleotides: TGTGCCAGCAGCTTGCCGCAGCAAGAGACCCAGTACTTC.

A few counts support this clone. The chain employs TRBV5-6 and TRBJ2-5; 9 bases agree with TRBD1. The CDR3 loop spans 15 amino acids. CDR1 SGHDT and CDR2 YYEEEE come from the germline V gene. Unmatched junction bases numbered 5, after V lost 0 bases and J lost 5 bases. CDR3 nucleotides: TGTGCCAGCAGCTTGGTAGTACAGGGGGCCGAGACCCAGTACTTC. Translating gives CASSLVVQGAETQYF.

Many counts were recorded for this clone. The V call is TRBV19, the J call TRBJ1-5; weak D call: TRBD1 (5 bases). Germline CDR1 LNHDA, CDR2 SQIVND (reference sequence). The germline V and J ends were trimmed by 3 bases and 6 bases, with 9 bases remaining between them. This CDR3 has 13 residues. The CDR3 is CASSIGGSQPQHF. In DNA, the CDR3 is TGTGCCAGTAGTATCGGGGGTAGTCAGCCCCAGCATTTT.

The CDR3: CASSEVATDTQYF. CDR3 in DNA: TGTGCCAGCAGTGAAGTTGCCACAGATACGCAGTATTTT. J is TRBJ2-3 and V is TRBV6-1; D is unclear. The germline V gene encodes CDR1 MNHNS and CDR2 SASEGT. The V end lost 1 base, the J end lost 2 bases, and 4 bases lay between the germline ends. The CDR3 has 13 residues.

There are a few counts of this clone. The rearrangement uses TRBV18 and TRBJ2-7; D may correspond to TRBD1 or TRBD2 (5 bases each). Germline V gene data show CDR1 as KGHSH and CDR2 as LQKENI. The CDR3 consists of 15 residues. The V and J ends lost 9 bases and 0 bases respectively, with 18 bases between them. The DNA of the CDR3 is TGTGCCAGTTCTTACCTCGGGACGGGCTCCTACGAGCAGTACTTC. Protein sequence: CASSYLGTGSYEQYF.

In its sample, this clone was seen a few times. This chain links TRBV7-9 with TRBJ2-1, with D perhaps matching TRBD1 or TRBD2 (5 bases each). Germline V gene lookup returns CDR1 SEHNR and CDR2 FQNEAQ (reference sequence). The germline V and J ends were trimmed by 3 bases and 6 bases, with 15 bases remaining between them. CDR3 length equals 15 residues. CDR3 in DNA: TGTGCCAGCAGCTTTTGGGGGTCAAGCGGCAATGAGCAGTTCTTC. Its translation is CASSFWGSSGNEQFF.

The chain recombines TRBV10-3 with TRBJ1-1, with D possibly matching TRBD1 (5 bases). This CDR3 region has 12 residues. The V gene's germline CDR1 is ENHRY and CDR2 SYGVKD. Trimming took off 5 bases at V and 7 bases at J, with 11 bases between the two ends. This chain's CDR3 is CAISRDFGEAFF. As DNA, the CDR3 is TGTGCCATCAGTAGGGACTTTGGTGAAGCTTTCTTT.

The chain recombines TRBV9 with TRBJ2-3; TRBD2 agrees at 10 bases. Trimming at V came to 4 bases and at J to 10 bases, leaving 15 bases not matched to a gene. Looked up from germline, CDR1 is SGDLS and CDR2 is YYNGEE. CDR3 length equals 16 residues. As DNA, the CDR3 is TGTGCCAGCAGCCCCGCGGGCCTAGCGGGAGCCCTACCGCAGTATTTT. Translation gives CASSPAGLAGALPQYF.

J is TRBJ2-3 and V is TRBV6-1; tentatively, D is TRBD1 or TRBD2 (5 bases each). This CDR3 is built from 14 residues. Germline CDR1 reads MNHNS; CDR2 reads SASEGT. Deletions cut 2 bases from V and 3 bases from J, with 9 bases between. Here the CDR3 reads CASSESGRTDTQYF. CDR3 nucleotides: TGTGCCAGCAGTGAATCGGGGCGGACAGATACGCAGTATTTT.

This chain joins TRBV15 and TRBJ1-5; possible D gene TRBD1, 5 bases. Between the trimmed V and J ends, which lost 2 bases and 1 base, there was a span of 24 bases. This CDR3 is 20 amino acids long. The germline V gene encodes CDR1 LNHNV and CDR2 YYDKDF (reference sequence). The CDR3 DNA is TGTGCCACCAGCAGAAATAAAAAGAGTTTGGGGACTCAAAGCAATCAGCCCCAGCATTTT. As protein: CATSRNKKSLGTQSNQPQHF.

This chain joins TRBV28 and TRBJ1-2; D is possibly TRBD1 (6 bases). Deletions cut 7 bases from V and 5 bases from J, with 23 bases between. Looked up from germline, CDR1 is MDHEN and CDR2 is SYDVKM. The CDR3 consists of 16 residues. CDR3 loop: CASKARRLQGLYGYTF. CDR3 coding DNA: TGTGCCAGCAAAGCCAGAAGATTACAGGGTCTTTATGGCTACACCTTC.

Concerning this clone: At the DNA level, this CDR3 is encoded by other sequences in the same sample as well. This rearrangement joins TRBV9 to TRBJ2-1, with TRBD1 matching over 7 bases. CDR3 size: 15 residues. V lost 0 bases to trimming and J lost 9 bases; unmatched junction nucleotides: 9. Germline CDR1 SGDLS, CDR2 YYNGEE. The CDR3 sequence: CASSVVPGGFGEQFF. The CDR3 nucleotides read TGTGCCAGCAGCGTAGTCCCAGGGGGATTCGGTGAGCAGTTCTTC.

The chain joins TRBV6-1 to TRBJ1-2; D may be TRBD1 (5 bases). Germline CDR1 and CDR2: MNHNS and SASEGT. The CDR3 runs to 11 residues. Trimming stripped 7 bases from V and 7 bases from J, with 10 bases between. The CDR3 DNA is TGTGCCAGCAAATGGGGGGGTGGCTACACCTTC. Translation gives CASKWGGGYTF.

The V gene is TRBV19, the J gene TRBJ1-2, with D possibly being TRBD1 (5 bases). Germline-derived CDR1 and CDR2 are LNHDA and SQIVND (reference sequence). CDR3 size: 12 residues. Deletions cut 7 bases from V and 4 bases from J, with 10 bases between. The CDR3 DNA reads TGTGCCAGTACTCGGGACTCCTATGGCTACACCTTC. Its protein product is CASTRDSYGYTF.

The table lists this clone with a few counts. V gene TRBV28 combines with J gene TRBJ1-2; the match to TRBD1 covers 9 bases. Trimming at V came to 5 bases and at J to 8 bases, leaving 9 bases not matched to a gene. The CDR3 loop spans 14 amino acids. From germline, CDR1 is MDHEN and CDR2 SYDVKM. The CDR3 sequence is CASSPYRGRKGYTF. The CDR3 DNA sequence: TGTGCCAGCAGTCCGTACAGGGGGCGAAAAGGCTACACCTTC.